The 18 T cell receptor beta chains listed next were all sequenced from one sample in a study of shared clonotypes between healthy human individuals. The repertoire was sequenced with immunoSEQ multiplex PCR; TCRdb's copy has only in-frame clones and lacks some. The data contain 1.5 million to 1.9 million clones, 98% of them singletons. Sequencing was performed on naive CD4+ T cells sorted from blood. The sample's subset: CD45RA+ positively selected. Receptors originate from a young man in good health.

The chain carries TRBV11-3 and TRBJ2-7; 10 bases map to TRBD1. V was clipped by 5 bases and J by 7 bases; unmatched bases: 11. This CDR3 comprises 15 residues. The germline V gene has CDR1 SGHNT and CDR2 YENEEA. As DNA, the CDR3 is TGTGCCAGCAGCCCGCGGGGGACAGGGGCTCATGAGCAGTACTTC. Translated, it gives CASSPRGTGAHEQYF.

This chain connects TRBV7-2 to TRBJ2-3, with TRBD2 as a possible D gene (5 bases). V lost 5 bases to trimming and J lost 6 bases, with 9 bases between them. CDR3 length: 12 residues. Germline V gives CDR1 SGHTA, CDR2 FQGNSA. In DNA, the CDR3 is TGTGCCAGCAGCGAAGCGGCGGATACGCAGTATTTT. Translation: CASSEAADTQYF.

This chain links TRBV9 with TRBJ1-1, with 11 bases aligning to TRBD1. CDR3 length equals 13 residues. Germline V gene lookup returns CDR1 SGDLS and CDR2 YYNGEE. V lost 5 bases to trimming and J lost 5 bases; unmatched junction nucleotides: 2. The CDR3 here is CASRGTGGTEAFF. As DNA, the CDR3 is TGTGCCAGCAGAGGGACAGGGGGTACTGAAGCTTTCTTT.

The chain employs TRBV9 and TRBJ1-3, with 9 nucleotides matching TRBD1. There are 15 residues in the CDR3. The germline gives CDR1 SGDLS, CDR2 YYNGEE. Trimming removed 7 bases from V and 7 bases from J; junction bases left unmatched: 12. The CDR3 protein is CASGKGGQGVNTIYF. The CDR3 region has the DNA TGTGCCAGCGGAAAGGGGGGACAGGGTGTGAACACCATATATTTT.

This sequence joins TRBV6-5 and TRBJ1-5, with TRBD1 matching over 7 bases. Germline V gene lookup returns CDR1 MNHEY and CDR2 SVGAGI. With V trimmed by 6 bases and J by 0 bases, 2 bases remained unmatched. The CDR3 is made up of 14 amino acids. The CDR3 nucleotides are TGTGCCAGCAGCCAGGGGGATAGCAATCAGCCCCAGCATTTT. Protein: CASSQGDSNQPQHF.

This rearrangement joins TRBV18 to TRBJ2-5, with TRBD2 identical over 8 bases. Losses at the gene ends were 3 bases for V and 1 base for J; bases not matched to a gene: 1. This CDR3 has 14 amino acids. Germline assignment: CDR1 KGHSH and CDR2 LQKENI. The CDR3 bases are TGTGCCAGCTCACCTAGCGGGGCCCAAGAGACCCAGTACTTC. The encoded protein is CASSPSGAQETQYF.

Remarks on this clone: Other DNA sequences in this specimen translate into the identical CDR3. The genes are TRBV7-2 and TRBJ2-7, with D unclear. The V gene's germline CDR1 is SGHTA and CDR2 FQGNSA. This CDR3 comprises 11 residues. The ends were cut back, 4 bases at V and 3 bases at J, with 4 bases in the middle. CDR3 nucleotide sequence: TGTGCCAGCAGCTCACTCTACGAGCAGTACTTC. It specifies CASSSLYEQYF.

The rearrangement uses TRBV6-4 and TRBJ1-5; D perhaps matches TRBD1 (5 bases). This CDR3 comprises 15 residues. Between the trimmed V and J ends, which lost 5 bases and 1 base, there was a span of 12 bases. Germline lookup yields CDR1 MRHNA and CDR2 SNTAGT. CDR3 DNA: TGTGCCAGCAGTCCTAACGGGGGAAGCAATCAGCCCCAGCATTTT. It specifies CASSPNGGSNQPQHF.

The CDR3 region is CASSSQGARDEKLFF. In DNA, the CDR3 is TGCGCCAGCAGCTCCCAGGGGGCGAGAGATGAAAAACTGTTTTTT. The V and J genes are TRBV5-1 and TRBJ1-4; 8 nucleotides align to TRBD1. The CDR3 runs 15 residues. With 3 bases clipped from V and 6 bases from J, the junction kept 7 bases outside the gene matches. Looked up from germline, CDR1 is SGHRS and CDR2 is YFSETQ.

The J gene is TRBJ2-7, the V gene TRBV7-9; 10 bases align to TRBD2. The J segment lost 6 bases and the V segment lost 2 bases, leaving 7 bases of the junction unmatched. CDR3 length: 15 amino acids. From germline, CDR1 is SEHNR and CDR2 FQNEAQ (reference sequence). CDR3 in amino acids: CASSLQGLARAEQYF. Here the CDR3 DNA reads TGTGCCAGCAGCTTACAGGGACTAGCGAGGGCCGAGCAGTACTTC.

V is TRBV5-4 and J is TRBJ2-5; the D gene is possibly TRBD1 (7 bases). V was pared by 3 bases and J by 2 bases, with 11 bases between. The CDR3 consists of 14 residues. Germline CDR1 is SGHNT and CDR2 is YYREEE (reference sequence). CDR3 nucleotide sequence: TGTGCCAGCAGCTACAGGGGACTTCAAGAGACCCAGTACTTC. Its protein product is CASSYRGLQETQYF.

The chain joins TRBV5-4 to TRBJ1-2; a weak D match, TRBD1 (5 bases). With 5 bases removed from V and 0 bases from J, the gap between germline ends came to 11 bases. The CDR3 is made up of 14 amino acids. Per germline, CDR1 SGHNT and CDR2 YYREEE (reference sequence). The CDR3 loop is CASRTDRANYGYTF. DNA for the CDR3: TGTGCCAGCAGGACTGACAGAGCTAACTATGGCTACACCTTC.

The chain employs TRBV7-9 and TRBJ2-7, with no clear D. CDR1 and CDR2 (germline): SEHNR, FQNEAQ (reference sequence). This CDR3 is 13 amino acids long. V lost 1 base and J lost 6, with 10 bases in between. The CDR3 region has the DNA TGTGCCAGCAGCTTAGGTTCCAACAGCGAGCAGTACTTC. Translation: CASSLGSNSEQYF.

This rearrangement joins TRBV5-1 to TRBJ2-7; D possibly corresponds to TRBD2 (5 bases). Germline V CDR1 and CDR2: SGHRS, YFSETQ. CDR3 size: 15 residues. V was pared by 0 bases and J by 2 bases, with 12 bases between. In DNA, the CDR3 is TGCGCCAGCAGCTTGGGGACCGGGGTGCCCTACGAGCAGTACTTC. Amino acids: CASSLGTGVPYEQYF.

V and J are TRBV18 and TRBJ2-1, with D hard to call. V gave up 1 base and J gave up 0 bases, with 10 bases separating them. The germline V gene encodes CDR1 KGHSH and CDR2 LQKENI. The CDR3 loop spans 16 amino acids. CDR3 sequence (DNA): TGTGCCAGCTCACCACTCGGCGTAAGCTCCTACAATGAGCAGTTCTTC. It yields the protein CASSPLGVSSYNEQFF.

This rearrangement joins TRBV5-1 to TRBJ1-2, with a weak D call TRBD1 (6 bases). Trimming removed 1 base at V and 6 bases at J, with 10 bases between. This CDR3 has 13 residues. Germline V gene data show CDR1 as SGHRS and CDR2 as YFSETQ. In DNA form, the CDR3 reads TGCGCCAGCAGCTTGAACAGGGAGAATGGCTACACCTTC. Its protein is CASSLNRENGYTF.

The rearrangement links TRBV15 to TRBJ2-1; 9 bases match TRBD2. This CDR3 has 14 residues. Trimming removed 6 bases from V and 9 bases from J; junction bases left unmatched: 9. The germline V gene encodes CDR1 LNHNV and CDR2 YYDKDF (reference sequence). CDR3 residues: CATRGVAGVGEQFF. CDR3 nucleotide sequence: TGTGCCACCAGAGGGGTAGCGGGAGTGGGTGAGCAGTTCTTC. The complete variable domain, with remaining parts taken from reference TRBV15 and TRBJ2-1, reads DAMVIQNPRYQVTQFGKPVTLSCSQTLNHNVMYWYQQKSSQAPKLLFHYYDKDFNNEADTPDNFQSRRPNTSFCFLDIRSPGLGDTAMYLCATRGVAGVGEQFFGPGTRLTVL.

As concerns this clone: Within the sample, other DNA sequences also encode this same CDR3. The V call is TRBV20-1, the J call TRBJ2-3; D is ambiguous. CDR3 size: 11 residues. The V and J ends lost 1 base and 6 bases respectively, with 5 bases between them. Germline assignment: CDR1 DFQATT and CDR2 SNEGSKA (reference sequence). CDR3 nucleotide sequence: TGCAGTGCTAGAGGGCGGGATACGCAGTATTTT. This translates into CSARGRDTQYF.